This T cell receptor beta chain was identified during a study of T-cell memory formation after mild COVID-19. Turning to the study itself: Largely, TCR clusters stayed within a single donor. Study-level findings and limits: Day 15 to 85 contractors were CD4/CD8 balanced; later expanders leaned CD4+.

V lost 1 base to trimming and J lost 4 bases, with 13 bases between them. This CDR3 spans 16 amino acids. The germline gives CDR1 MGHRA, CDR2 YSYEKL. This clonotype occurred many times. Its antigen is currently unknown. After 5'RACE with constant-segment primers, TCR alpha and TCR beta cDNA libraries carrying sample barcodes and UMIs were obtained. Via MiXCR, TCRdb re-called the 5' RACE reads, giving one row per CDR3 protein. The repertoire holds about 14,000 distinct CDR3 sequences, with roughly 19% as singletons. The sequencing sample was made of PBMCs or a T cell subset sorted from them (not recorded which). The receptor was derived from an adult woman who had mild COVID-19 (a few samples of this study predate the infection). Cell type and time point are not known. This sequence joins TRBV4-1 and TRBJ1-4; TRBD1 is a possible D gene (5 bases). The CDR3 sequence is CASSQALGRGNEKLFF. CDR3 nucleotide sequence: TGCGCCAGCAGCCAAGCCCTCGGGAGGGGTAATGAAAAACTGTTTTTT.